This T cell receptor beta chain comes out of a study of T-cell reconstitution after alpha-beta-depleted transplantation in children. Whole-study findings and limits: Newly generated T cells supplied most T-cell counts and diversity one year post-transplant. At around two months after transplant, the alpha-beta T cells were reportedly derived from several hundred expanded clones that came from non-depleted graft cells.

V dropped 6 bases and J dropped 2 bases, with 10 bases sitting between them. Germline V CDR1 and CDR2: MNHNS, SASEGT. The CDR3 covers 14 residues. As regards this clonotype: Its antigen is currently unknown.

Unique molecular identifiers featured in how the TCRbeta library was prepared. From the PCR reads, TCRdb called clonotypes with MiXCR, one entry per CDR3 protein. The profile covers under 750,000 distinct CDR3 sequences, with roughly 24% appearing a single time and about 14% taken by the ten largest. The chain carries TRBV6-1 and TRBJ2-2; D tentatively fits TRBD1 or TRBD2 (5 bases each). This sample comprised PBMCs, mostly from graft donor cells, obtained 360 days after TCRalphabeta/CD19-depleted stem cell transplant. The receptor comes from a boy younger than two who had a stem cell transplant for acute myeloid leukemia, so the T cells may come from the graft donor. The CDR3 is CASRVGANTGELFF. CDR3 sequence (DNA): TGTGCCAGCAGAGTCGGGGCCAACACCGGGGAGCTGTTTTTT.